This TCR beta chain was observed in a study of technical replicates of blood from several donors. Produced via immunoSEQ multiplex PCR; TCRdb's table is partial and in-frame only. This repertoire shows just over 75,000 clones, more than 85% found once; its top ten account for around 0.43%. Germline CDR1 is LNHDA and CDR2 is SQIVND (reference sequence). The CDR3 is 14 residues long. V gave up 3 bases and J gave up 8 bases, with 16 bases separating them. Sequenced: T cells isolated from PBMCs. The chain employs TRBV19 and TRBJ1-1; D remains unclear. This clonotype originated in a human donor in good health. CDR3 region: CASSIRHSKIEAFF. The CDR3 DNA follows: TGTGCCAGTAGTATTCGTCACAGTAAAATCGAAGCTTTCTTT.